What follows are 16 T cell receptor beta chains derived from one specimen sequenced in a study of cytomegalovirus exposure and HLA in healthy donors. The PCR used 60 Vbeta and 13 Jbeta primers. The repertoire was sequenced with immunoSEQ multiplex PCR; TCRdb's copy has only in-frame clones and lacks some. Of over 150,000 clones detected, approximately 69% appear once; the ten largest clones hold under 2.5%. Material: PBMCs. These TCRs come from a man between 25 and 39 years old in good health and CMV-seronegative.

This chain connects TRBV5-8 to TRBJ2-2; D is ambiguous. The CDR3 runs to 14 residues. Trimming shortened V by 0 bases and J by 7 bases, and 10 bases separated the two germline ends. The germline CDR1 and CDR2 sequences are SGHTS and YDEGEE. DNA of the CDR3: TGTGCCAGCAGCTTGGTGTCGGGTAACGGGGAGCTGTTTTTT. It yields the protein CASSLVSGNGELFF.

The CDR3 nucleotides read TGTGCCAGCTCACCGGGATGGCAGGGGAATGAAAAACTGTTTTTT. It translates to CASSPGWQGNEKLFF. The chain links TRBV18 to TRBJ1-4, with D possibly being TRBD1 (6 bases). This CDR3 contains 15 residues. The germline V gene has CDR1 KGHSH and CDR2 LQKENI. V dropped 3 bases and J dropped 5 bases, with 13 bases sitting between them.

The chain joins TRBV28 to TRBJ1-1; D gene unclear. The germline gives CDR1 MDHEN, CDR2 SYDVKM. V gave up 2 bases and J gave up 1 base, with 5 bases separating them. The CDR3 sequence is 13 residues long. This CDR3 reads CASSLPGNTEAFF. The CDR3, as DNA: TGTGCCAGCAGTTTACCCGGGAACACTGAAGCTTTCTTT.

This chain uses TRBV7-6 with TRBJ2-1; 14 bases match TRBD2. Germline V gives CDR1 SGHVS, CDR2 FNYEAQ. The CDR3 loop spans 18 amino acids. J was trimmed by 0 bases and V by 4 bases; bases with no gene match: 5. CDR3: CASSYGTSGGSSYNEQFF. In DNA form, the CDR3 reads TGTGCCAGCAGCTATGGGACTAGCGGGGGCAGCTCCTACAATGAGCAGTTCTTC. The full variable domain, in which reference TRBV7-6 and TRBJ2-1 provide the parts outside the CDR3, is GAGVSQSPRYKVTKRGQDVALRCDPISGHVSLYWYRQALGQGPEFLTYFNYEAQQDKSGLPNDRFSAERPEGSISTLTIQRTEQRDSAMYRCASSYGTSGGSSYNEQFFGPGTRLTVL.

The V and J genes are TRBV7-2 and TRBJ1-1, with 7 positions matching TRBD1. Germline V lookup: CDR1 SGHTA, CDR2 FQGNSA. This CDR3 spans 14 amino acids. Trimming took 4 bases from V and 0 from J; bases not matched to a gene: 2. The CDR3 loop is CASSSTGMNTEAFF. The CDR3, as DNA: TGTGCCAGCAGCTCGACAGGGATGAACACTGAAGCTTTCTTT.

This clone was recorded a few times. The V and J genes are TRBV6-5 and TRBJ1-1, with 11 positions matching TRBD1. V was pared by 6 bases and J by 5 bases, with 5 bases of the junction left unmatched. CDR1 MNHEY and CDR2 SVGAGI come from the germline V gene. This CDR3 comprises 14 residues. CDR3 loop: CASREDRGQTEAFF. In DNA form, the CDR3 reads TGTGCCAGCAGGGAGGACAGGGGGCAGACTGAAGCTTTCTTT.

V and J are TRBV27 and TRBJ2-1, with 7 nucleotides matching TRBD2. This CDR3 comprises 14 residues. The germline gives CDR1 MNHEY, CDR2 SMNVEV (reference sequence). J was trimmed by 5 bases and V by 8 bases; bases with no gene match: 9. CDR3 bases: TGTGCCAGCTCGGCCGGGACTATAAACAATGAGCAGTTCTTC. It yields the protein CASSAGTINNEQFF.

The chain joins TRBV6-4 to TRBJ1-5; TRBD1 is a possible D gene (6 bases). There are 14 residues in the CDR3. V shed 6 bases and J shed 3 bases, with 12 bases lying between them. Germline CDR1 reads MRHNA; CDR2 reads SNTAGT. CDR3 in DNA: TGTGCCAGCAGAAACAGGGTATACAATCAGCCCCAGCATTTT. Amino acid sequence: CASRNRVYNQPQHF.

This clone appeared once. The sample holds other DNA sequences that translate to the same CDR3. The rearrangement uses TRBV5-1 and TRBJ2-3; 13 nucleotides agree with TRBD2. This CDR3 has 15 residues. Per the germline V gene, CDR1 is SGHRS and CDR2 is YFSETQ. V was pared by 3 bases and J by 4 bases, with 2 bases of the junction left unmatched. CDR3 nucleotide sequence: TGCGCCAGCAGCTCACTAGCGGGGGGGCCAGATACGCAGTATTTT. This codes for CASSSLAGGPDTQYF.

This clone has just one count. CDR3 sequence: CASSISSGGSYNEQFF. Here the CDR3 DNA reads TGTGCCAGTAGTATAAGTTCGGGGGGGTCCTACAATGAGCAGTTCTTC. The V gene is TRBV19, the J gene TRBJ2-1, with 8 bases identical to TRBD2. Germline assignment: CDR1 LNHDA and CDR2 SQIVND (reference sequence). V gave up 2 bases and J gave up 1 base; unmatched junction bases: 4. The length of the CDR3 is 16 residues.

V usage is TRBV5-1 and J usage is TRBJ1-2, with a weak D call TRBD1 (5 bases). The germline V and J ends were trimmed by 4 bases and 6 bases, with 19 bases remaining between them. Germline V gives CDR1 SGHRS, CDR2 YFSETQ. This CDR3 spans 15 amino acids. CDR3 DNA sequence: TGCGCCAGCAGCGCAGGGAATCCGCTTCGGCATGGCTACACCTTC. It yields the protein CASSAGNPLRHGYTF.

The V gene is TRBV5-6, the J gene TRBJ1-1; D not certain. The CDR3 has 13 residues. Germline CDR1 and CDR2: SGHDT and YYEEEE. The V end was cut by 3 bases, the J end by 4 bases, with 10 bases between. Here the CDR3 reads CASSWRAATEAFF. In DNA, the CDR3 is TGTGCCAGCAGCTGGAGGGCAGCCACTGAAGCTTTCTTT.

For the CDR3, the DNA is TGCGCCAGCAGTGTCGACAGGGATAGCTACACCTTC. Its protein product is CASSVDRDSYTF. The V and J genes are TRBV10-2 and TRBJ1-2; 7 bases agree with TRBD1. Germline assignment: CDR1 WSHSY and CDR2 SAAADI. Trimming removed 4 bases from V and 9 bases from J; junction bases left unmatched: 5. CDR3 length equals 12 residues.

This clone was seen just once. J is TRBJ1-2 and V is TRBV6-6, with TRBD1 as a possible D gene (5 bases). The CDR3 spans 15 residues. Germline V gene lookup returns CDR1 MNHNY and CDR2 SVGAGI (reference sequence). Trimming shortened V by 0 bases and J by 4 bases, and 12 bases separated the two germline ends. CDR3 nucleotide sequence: TGTGCCAGCAGTTACTCGATGGGGGGAAGCTATGGCTACACCTTC. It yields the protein CASSYSMGGSYGYTF.

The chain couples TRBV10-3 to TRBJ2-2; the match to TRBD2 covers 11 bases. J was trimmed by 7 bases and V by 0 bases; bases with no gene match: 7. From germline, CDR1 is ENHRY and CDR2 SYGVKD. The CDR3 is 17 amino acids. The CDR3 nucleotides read TGTGCCATCAGTGAGTCTGCTAGCGGGGGGCCGGACGGGGAGCTGTTTTTT. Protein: CAISESASGGPDGELFF.

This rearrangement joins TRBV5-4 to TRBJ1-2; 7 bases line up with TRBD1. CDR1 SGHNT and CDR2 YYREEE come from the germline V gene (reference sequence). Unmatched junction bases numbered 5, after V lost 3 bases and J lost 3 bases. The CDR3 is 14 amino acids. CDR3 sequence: CASSSGTDHYGYTF. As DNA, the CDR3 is TGTGCCAGCAGCTCCGGGACAGACCACTATGGCTACACCTTC.